This T cell receptor beta chain is from a study of T cells expressing NK-cell markers. Study-level results: A handful of donors likewise had their CD3+CD56-NKG2C+ fraction led by these clonotypes. The study did not resolve the HCMV specificity of expanded NKG2C+ T cell clones.

On this clonotype: Its antigen is undetermined.

TCRdb reworked the 5' RACE reads into one entry per CDR3 protein, no DNA. This specimen shows a few hundred thousand distinct CDR3 sequences; the ten leading clones hold roughly 5.4%. The sample consisted of blood T cells: a sorted CD56 or NKG2C T cell subset, CD4+ or CD8+ T cells, or bulk PBMC T cells (not recorded which). The sequence was collected from a man aged 18 to 69 in good health.

The CDR3 sequence is CASSGGTSTPDTQYF. The chain links TRBV12-3 or TRBV12-4 to TRBJ2-3; TCRdb lists TRBD2, though no DNA is available to test this call. The CDR3 sequence is 15 residues long.